Listed below are T cell receptor beta chains from one sample, sequenced in a study of early T cells in non-severe SARS-CoV-2 infection. TCRdb itself ran the 5' RACE reads through MiXCR, one entry per CDR3 protein. The table includes fewer than 65,000 distinct CDR3 sequences, around an eighth detected once. Sequencing used whole blood. These receptors all come from an adult who was a healthcare worker with PCR-confirmed SARS-CoV-2 infection or an uninfected control (not recorded which). Both conserved end residues are part of each CDR3. The D gene is left open where the match is weak. Clone size is shown for a subset of rows, as once, few, many or a class of expanded clone.

TGCGCCAGCAGTGACACAGGGGGCCCCACAGATACGCAGTATTTT	CASSDTGGPTDTQYF	few	TRBD1	TRBV10-1	TRBJ2-3
TGTGCCAGCAGCCCAGACGGCAGCTATGGCTACACCTTC	CASSPDGSYGYTF	few	NA	TRBV3-1	TRBJ1-2
TGTGCCAGCAGGACAGCGGGGGAGAACACTGAAGCTTTCTTT	CASRTAGENTEAFF	NA	NA	TRBV2	TRBJ1-1
TGCGCCAGCAGCCAAGGCCTAGCGCTCCAAGAGACCCAGTACTTC	CASSQGLALQETQYF	few	NA	TRBV4-3	TRBJ2-5
TGTGCCAGCACCGCATCACCCCTCCACTTT	CASTASPLHF	NA	NA	TRBV7-9	TRBJ1-6
TGTGCCAGCAGTTCCTCACACTGGGCCCAGGTTAGCAATCAGCCCCAGCATTTT	CASSSSHWAQVSNQPQHF	many	NA	TRBV12-3/TRBV12-4	TRBJ1-5
TGCAGTGCTAGGGTATCCGGGACAGCCGGTGAAGCTTTCTTT	CSARVSGTAGEAFF	many	TRBD1	TRBV20-1	TRBJ1-1
TGTGCCAGCAGTTACGGCGGGGGACACACAGATACGCAGTATTTT	CASSYGGGHTDTQYF	many	NA	TRBV6-5	TRBJ2-3
TGTGCCTCCTACAGCGGGAGCACAGATACGCAGTATTTT	CASYSGSTDTQYF	many	NA	TRBV10-3	TRBJ2-3
TGTGCCAGCAGTCCGGGACAGGGTAATGAGCAGTTCTTC	CASSPGQGNEQFF	many	TRBD1	TRBV2	TRBJ2-1
TGTGCCAGCAGTTTGGGGACAGGGGGCGTCTATGGCTACACCTTC	CASSLGTGGVYGYTF	many	TRBD1	TRBV12-3/TRBV12-4	TRBJ1-2
TGTGCCAGCAGCTTAGGGACAGGGCTGAACACTGAAGCTTTCTTT	CASSLGTGLNTEAFF	few	TRBD1	TRBV7-9	TRBJ1-1
TGTGCCAGCAAAACCACAGGGCCGGGCTATTATGGCTACACCTTC	CASKTTGPGYYGYTF	many	NA	TRBV6-5	TRBJ1-2
TGTGCCAGCAGAGGACGGAGGGGGAGGATCACTGAAGCTTTCTTT	CASRGRRGRITEAFF	NA	NA	TRBV27	TRBJ1-1
TGTGCCAGCAGACTATCATGGACAGGCGACTACGAGCAGTACTTC	CASRLSWTGDYEQYF	many	TRBD1	TRBV11-2	TRBJ2-7
TGTGCCAGCAGCTGGACGCTAGGCAGCAATCAGCCCCAGCATTTT	CASSWTLGSNQPQHF	NA	NA	TRBV7-2	TRBJ1-5
TGCAGCCTTGGCCCCAGGGGGGTAGAGACTGAAGCTTTCTTT	CSLGPRGVETEAFF	few	TRBD1	TRBV29-1	TRBJ1-1
TGTGCCAGCAGTTTAAACAGTGAGGGCACTGAAGCTTTCTTT	CASSLNSEGTEAFF	NA	NA	TRBV27	TRBJ1-1
TGTGCCAGCAATGAGGCCGGTGGACTAGCGGGAAATTACGAGCAGTACTTC	CASNEAGGLAGNYEQYF	many	TRBD2	TRBV7-8	TRBJ2-7
TGCGCCAGCAGCTTGGTGGATGGAGGCGGGGAGCTGTTTTTT	CASSLVDGGGELFF	many	NA	TRBV5-1	TRBJ2-2
TGTGCCAGCAGCCCAATATCTAATACAGGTTCCAATGAGCAGTTCTTC	CASSPISNTGSNEQFF	few	NA	TRBV5-5	TRBJ2-1
TGTGCAAGTCGCTTAGCGGGCCAGCCCCAGCATTTT	CASRLAGQPQHF	NA	NA	TRBV12-2	TRBJ1-5
TGTGCCAGCAGTTACGATGGGTATGAAGCTTTCTTT	CASSYDGYEAFF	NA	NA	TRBV6-5	TRBJ1-1
TGTGTCAGCAGCTTAGCCGGACTAGCGGGGGAGAGCTCCTACAATGAGCAGTTCTTC	CVSSLAGLAGESSYNEQFF	NA	TRBD2	TRBV7-9	TRBJ2-1
TGTGCCAGCAGTTTAAAGGGGGCCCCTGAAGCTTTCTTT	CASSLKGAPEAFF	few	TRBD1	TRBV27	TRBJ1-1
TGTGCCAGCAGCTCAAATTCGGGCAGGGATGGGGTTTACGAGCAGTACTTC	CASSSNSGRDGVYEQYF	medium-sized	NA	TRBV7-9	TRBJ2-7
TGCAGCGGGGCAGGGTGGACCGGCACTGAAGCTTTCTTT	CSGAGWTGTEAFF	many	NA	TRBV29-1	TRBJ1-1
TGTGCCAGCAGTTTAGTGGCACAGGGACCGCAAGAGACCCAGTACTTC	CASSLVAQGPQETQYF	NA	NA	TRBV12-3/TRBV12-4	TRBJ2-5
TGTGCCAGCAGCCCTACAGCGCCGGGAGGCACTGAAGCTTTCTTT	CASSPTAPGGTEAFF	many	NA	TRBV6-2/TRBV6-3	TRBJ1-1
TGCAGTGCTAGTAGCGGGGGGGCCCAAGATACGCAGTATTTT	CSASSGGAQDTQYF	few	TRBD2	TRBV20-1	TRBJ2-3
TGTGCCAGCAGCTTACTACGCGTGTTTTCCGGGGGGCCCCCAACCTACGAGCAGTACTTC	CASSLLRVFSGGPPTYEQYF	few	NA	TRBV7-9	TRBJ2-7
TGTGCCAGCAGCCGAACAGATAACTATGGCTACACCTTC	CASSRTDNYGYTF	many	NA	TRBV7-8	TRBJ1-2
TGTGCCAGCAGCCAAGATCCTAGCCGGGGGGAGACCCAGTACTTC	CASSQDPSRGETQYF	few	NA	TRBV4-2	TRBJ2-5